This TCR beta chain was sequenced in a study of tissue T cells after allogeneic stem cell transplantation. General observations from the study: Within patients, tissue anatomy strongly shaped TCR repertoire composition.

The time point was: mouse harvest day 7 after allogeneic transplant. The graft held 10^6 splenic CD5+ T cells and 10^7 T-cell-depleted bone marrow cells. This clone was observed a handful of times. Its specificity is not known. The genes and germline here are from mouse. The CDR3 goes on 1 residue after the read ends, and that part is filled in from the germline J gene. The protocol was immunoSEQ multiplex PCR, while the TCRdb copy is restricted to in-frame clones and leaves out a portion. This table has approximately 7,800 clones, approximately 50% appearing once. CDR1 and CDR2 from the germline V gene are KGHPV and FQNQEV (reference sequence). V dropped 4 bases and J dropped 4; count of bases not matched to a gene: 6. This CDR3 spans 15 amino acids.

This TCR was recovered from a female BALB/c mouse given C57BL/6 T cells with graft-versus-host disease after an allogeneic hematopoietic cell transplant. Material: gut tissue. The gene calls are TRBV26 and TRBJ2-2; 7 bases fit TRBD1. The part of the CDR3 DNA that was read is TGTGCCAGCAGTCAACAGGGGAGGGCCACCGGGCAGCTCTAC. Amino acid sequence: CASSQQGRATGQLY. The full CDR3 reads CASSQQGRATGQLYF.